The 28 T cell receptor beta chains below were found in one sample sequenced in a study of cytomegalovirus exposure and HLA in healthy donors (dated by TCRdb to 2017 to 2019). Receptor libraries were prepared by the immunoSEQ multiplex PCR assay. TCRdb holds this immuneACCESS table with in-frame rearrangements only. Some clones are missing; in checked studies, unresolved V genes explain under half, and the rest has no known cause. Across this sample there are roughly 250,000 clones, with around nine tenths seen only once. The ten largest clones add up to approximately 2.5% of the sample. Sequenced input: PBMCs. The receptors shown here come from a man aged 18-30 years in good health and CMV-seronegative.

The chain carries TRBV18 and TRBJ1-1; D is unresolved. Trimming cost V 3 bases and J 5 bases, with 10 bases left between them. Germline V CDR1 and CDR2: KGHSH, LQKENI. The CDR3 sequence is 13 residues long. The CDR3 DNA follows: TGTGCCAGCTCACCCCCCGTCCGGACTGAAGCTTTCTTT. Its protein is CASSPPVRTEAFF.

The gene calls are TRBV15 and TRBJ1-3; D gene uncertain. The CDR3 contains 15 residues. The V end lost 0 bases, the J end lost 6 bases, and 12 bases lay between the germline ends. Germline loops: CDR1 LNHNV, CDR2 YYDKDF (reference sequence). The DNA for the CDR3 is TGTGCCACCAGCAGAGAGAGTTCATTTCAAAACACCATATATTTT. It specifies CATSRESSFQNTIYF. The full variable domain, completed using reference TRBV15 and TRBJ1-3, is DAMVIQNPRYQVTQFGKPVTLSCSQTLNHNVMYWYQQKSSQAPKLLFHYYDKDFNNEADTPDNFQSRRPNTSFCFLDIRSPGLGDTAMYLCATSRESSFQNTIYFGEGSWLTVV.

The chain employs TRBV6-1 and TRBJ2-7; 8 bases line up with TRBD2. This CDR3 spans 15 amino acids. CDR1 and CDR2 from the germline V gene are MNHNS and SASEGT. The V gene end was trimmed by 10 bases and the J gene end by 4 bases; junction bases not matched to a gene: 15. The chain's CDR3 is CATAPDAGGFYEQYF. In DNA, the CDR3 is TGTGCCACCGCCCCTGACGCGGGGGGTTTTTACGAGCAGTACTTC.

The rearrangement joins TRBV6-5 to TRBJ1-1; D call uncertain. Germline CDR1 is MNHEY and CDR2 is SVGAGI. The CDR3 has 13 amino acids. V was clipped by 4 bases and J by 5 bases, with 11 bases between them. This CDR3 is CASSFYGGTEAFF. CDR3 DNA sequence: TGTGCCAGCAGTTTTTATGGAGGGACTGAAGCTTTCTTT.

The chain recombines TRBV4-1 with TRBJ2-5; 12 positions match TRBD2. Germline CDR1 MGHRA, CDR2 YSYEKL. With 9 bases clipped from V and 7 bases from J, the junction kept 9 bases outside the gene matches. This CDR3 spans 14 amino acids. The CDR3 bases are TGCGCCAGTAGGGGACTAGCGGGTTGGGGGACCCAGTACTTC. It translates to CASRGLAGWGTQYF.

The V and J genes are TRBV19 and TRBJ1-1; the D gene is possibly TRBD1 (5 bases). Germline V lookup: CDR1 LNHDA, CDR2 SQIVND (reference sequence). V dropped 1 base and J dropped 2 bases, with 14 bases sitting between them. The CDR3 loop spans 16 amino acids. The CDR3 reads CASSIADSRFNTEAFF. The CDR3 DNA follows: TGTGCCAGTAGTATAGCTGACAGCCGGTTTAACACTGAAGCTTTCTTT.

This rearrangement joins TRBV18 to TRBJ1-2, with 7 bases identical to TRBD1. This CDR3 has 13 residues. The junction had 8 bases not matched to a gene; V was cut back by 5 bases and J by 8 bases. Per germline, CDR1 KGHSH and CDR2 LQKENI. The CDR3 protein is CASSSTGVEGYTF. The CDR3 DNA reads TGTGCCAGCTCATCAACAGGGGTCGAGGGCTACACCTTC. Full variable domain (outside the CDR3, taken from reference TRBV18 and TRBJ1-2): NAGVMQNPRHLVRRRGQEARLRCSPMKGHSHVYWYRQLPEEGLKFMVYLQKENIIDESGMPKERFSAEFPKEGPSILRIQQVVRGDSAAYFCASSSTGVEGYTFGSGTRLTVV.

The J gene is TRBJ2-5, the V gene TRBV2, with 8 positions matching TRBD1. V lost 3 bases to trimming and J lost 2 bases; unmatched junction nucleotides: 2. This CDR3 has 14 residues. From germline, CDR1 is SNHLY and CDR2 FYNNEI. DNA for the CDR3: TGTGCCAGCAGTGAGGACAGGGCACAAGAGACCCAGTACTTC. It is translated as CASSEDRAQETQYF.

This chain connects TRBV6-5 to TRBJ2-7; D remains ambiguous. The CDR3 is 14 amino acids. V dropped 0 bases and J dropped 4 bases, with 10 bases sitting between them. Looked up from germline, CDR1 is MNHEY and CDR2 is SVGAGI. CDR3 protein: CASSYSSPAYEQYF. The CDR3 DNA is TGTGCCAGCAGTTACTCGAGTCCTGCTTACGAGCAGTACTTC.

The chain has TRBV7-2 and TRBJ2-5; 7 bases fit TRBD1. This CDR3 has 13 residues. Per the germline V gene, CDR1 is SGHTA and CDR2 is FQGNSA. After removal of 2 bases from V and 4 bases from J, the junction contained 1 base not matched to a gene. The CDR3 bases are TGTGCCAGCAGCTTACGACAGGGAGAGACCCAGTACTTC. Translated, it gives CASSLRQGETQYF. The full variable domain, its missing parts supplied by reference TRBV7-2 and TRBJ2-5, is GAGVSQSPSNKVTEKGKDVELRCDPISGHTALYWYRQSLGQGLEFLIYFQGNSAPDKSGLPSDRFSAERTGGSVSTLTIQRTQQEDSAVYLCASSLRQGETQYFGPGTRLLVL.

The chain couples TRBV6-1 to TRBJ2-5; 10 bases are a match to TRBD2. The CDR3 contains 14 residues. Germline values: CDR1 MNHNS, CDR2 SASEGT. V was clipped by 6 bases and J by 9 bases; unmatched bases: 10. This CDR3 is CASRSGGARGAQYF. DNA for the CDR3: TGTGCCAGCAGAAGCGGGGGGGCCAGAGGGGCCCAGTACTTC.

This clone was seen only once. This chain connects TRBV14 to TRBJ1-1, with 9 positions matching TRBD1. Germline V gene data show CDR1 as SGHDN and CDR2 as FVKESK. V shed 5 bases and J 4 bases; nucleotides not matched to a gene: 2. CDR3 size: 13 residues. The chain's CDR3 is CASSGQGFTEAFF. The CDR3, as DNA: TGTGCCAGCAGCGGACAGGGGTTCACTGAAGCTTTCTTT.

This clone was detected only once. The chain joins TRBV27 to TRBJ1-1; unclear D gene. This CDR3 spans 12 amino acids. Trimming cost V 6 bases and J 4 bases, with 9 bases left between them. CDR1 is MNHEY, CDR2 SMNVEV, per germline (reference sequence). In nucleotides, the CDR3 is TGTGCCAGCAGCCACGGGAGCACTGAAGCTTTCTTT. Amino acid sequence: CASSHGSTEAFF.

This chain uses TRBV14 with TRBJ2-1, with TRBD1 as a possible D gene (6 bases). Trimming stripped 6 bases from V and 3 bases from J, with 18 bases between. The CDR3 contains 16 residues. Germline V gene sequence: CDR1 SGHDN, CDR2 FVKESK. CDR3 bases: TGTGCCAGCAGTCGGAGGTCAGGGGCGGTCTACAATGAGCAGTTCTTC. This codes for CASSRRSGAVYNEQFF. Full variable domain (remainder filled in from reference TRBV14 and TRBJ2-1): EAGVTQFPSHSVIEKGQTVTLRCDPISGHDNLYWYRRVMGKEIKFLLHFVKESKQDESGMPNNRFLAERTGGTYSTLKVQPAELEDSGVYFCASSRRSGAVYNEQFFGPGTRLTVL.

The V and J genes are TRBV19 and TRBJ2-3; D possibly corresponds to TRBD1 (6 bases). V was pared by 3 bases and J by 0 bases, with 7 bases between. From germline, CDR1 is LNHDA and CDR2 SQIVND (reference sequence). The CDR3 runs to 14 residues. This CDR3 reads CASSMGHSTDTQYF. In DNA form, the CDR3 reads TGTGCCAGTAGTATGGGACACAGCACAGATACGCAGTATTTT.

This chain uses TRBV11-3 with TRBJ1-1; 7 nucleotides align to TRBD1. The length of the CDR3 is 13 residues. V dropped 2 bases and J dropped 8; count of bases not matched to a gene: 5. Germline assignment: CDR1 SGHNT and CDR2 YENEEA. The CDR3 here is CASSLTNRGEAFF. The CDR3 nucleotides read TGTGCCAGCAGCTTAACCAACAGGGGAGAAGCTTTCTTT.

This chain links TRBV2 with TRBJ1-3; a weak D match, TRBD1 (6 bases). This CDR3 spans 14 amino acids. Looked up from germline, CDR1 is SNHLY and CDR2 is FYNNEI. Trimming took off 10 bases at V and 0 bases at J, with 13 bases between the two ends. The CDR3 here is CATRQESSGNTIYF. The DNA for the CDR3 is TGTGCCACCCGACAGGAGAGCTCTGGAAACACCATATATTTT.

This clone is a singleton in its sample. The rearrangement links TRBV28 to TRBJ2-7; a possible D gene is TRBD2 (5 bases). Germline CDR1 and CDR2: MDHEN and SYDVKM. The germline V and J ends were trimmed by 3 bases and 2 bases, with 20 bases remaining between them. This CDR3 has 17 amino acids. For the CDR3, the DNA is TGTGCCAGCAGTTTGGTCTCCGGAGGTACCCCAACCTACGAGCAGTACTTC. It specifies CASSLVSGGTPTYEQYF.

The rearrangement links TRBV29-1 to TRBJ2-3; 8 nucleotides match TRBD2. The trim removed 4 bases at V and 0 bases at J, leaving 6 bases unmatched. CDR1 and CDR2 from the germline V gene are SQVTM and ANQGSEA. This CDR3 has 15 amino acids. CDR3 DNA: TGCAGCGTTGTGTTAGCGGGACCTAGCACAGATACGCAGTATTTT. This translates into CSVVLAGPSTDTQYF.

The genes are TRBV9 and TRBJ2-1; 7 bases align to TRBD2. The CDR3 has 16 amino acids. With 4 bases clipped from V and 0 bases from J, the junction kept 7 bases outside the gene matches. The germline CDR1 and CDR2 sequences are SGDLS and YYNGEE. CDR3 loop: CASSISGESSYNEQFF. For the CDR3, the DNA is TGTGCCAGCAGCATCAGCGGGGAGAGCTCCTACAATGAGCAGTTCTTC.

The CDR3 is CASRQSSNYGYTF. For the CDR3, the DNA is TGTGCCAGCAGACAGAGTTCTAACTATGGCTACACCTTC. The genes are TRBV28 and TRBJ1-2; D is unclear. Germline CDR1 reads MDHEN; CDR2 reads SYDVKM. This CDR3 spans 13 amino acids. Between the trimmed V and J ends, which lost 6 bases and 0 bases, there was a span of 8 bases.

The V and J genes are TRBV4-3 and TRBJ2-7; no definite D call. Trimming removed 1 base at V and 0 bases at J, with 10 bases between. The CDR3 contains 15 residues. Germline V CDR1 and CDR2: LGHNA, YSLEER. The CDR3 DNA follows: TGCGCCAGCAGCCAAGCCTTAGAAAACTCCTACGAGCAGTACTTC. It encodes CASSQALENSYEQYF.

The chain uses TRBV5-6 and TRBJ2-7; 7 bases fit TRBD1. The germline V gene has CDR1 SGHDT and CDR2 YYEEEE. CDR3 length: 13 amino acids. Germline trimming cut 0 bases from V and 7 bases from J; bases unmatched to any gene: 4. The CDR3 region has the DNA TGTGCCAGCAGCTTGGGGACGACAGGGGAGCAGTACTTC. Its protein is CASSLGTTGEQYF.

This clone was found once. V and J are TRBV6-6 and TRBJ1-2, with D perhaps TRBD1 (5 bases). This CDR3 comprises 15 residues. Per germline, CDR1 MNHNY and CDR2 SVGAGI (reference sequence). With 0 bases removed from V and 4 bases from J, the gap between germline ends came to 12 bases. The CDR3 region is CASSYSSGFGYGYTF. The CDR3, as DNA: TGTGCCAGCAGTTACTCGTCAGGGTTCGGCTATGGCTACACCTTC.

This chain connects TRBV4-3 to TRBJ1-4; D uncertain. The germline V gene has CDR1 LGHNA and CDR2 YSLEER. V was trimmed by 0 bases and J by 8 bases, leaving 13 bases between them. The length of the CDR3 is 15 residues. The chain's CDR3 is CASSQDGGRTEKLFF. In nucleotides, the CDR3 is TGCGCCAGCAGCCAAGATGGTGGGCGAACCGAAAAACTGTTTTTT.

The V and J genes are TRBV6-5 and TRBJ1-6; D is possibly TRBD1 (6 bases). CDR1 is MNHEY, CDR2 SVGAGI, per germline. V was cut by 0 bases and J by 10 bases, with 10 bases left in between. The CDR3 extends over 14 amino acids. The CDR3 loop reads CASSYSSGDSPLHF. The DNA for the CDR3 is TGTGCCAGCAGTTACTCGTCAGGGGACTCACCCCTCCACTTT.

The table lists this clone with a count of one. V usage is TRBV27 and J usage is TRBJ2-7; D gene ambiguous. The V and J ends lost 6 bases and 6 bases respectively, with 9 bases between them. The CDR3 spans 11 residues. The germline V gene encodes CDR1 MNHEY and CDR2 SMNVEV (reference sequence). CDR3 nucleotide sequence: TGTGCCAGCAGGCTAGGCCTCGAGCAGTACTTC. Translation gives CASRLGLEQYF.

The chain joins TRBV6-6 to TRBJ1-3, with D hard to call. This CDR3 spans 15 amino acids. Germline V gene lookup returns CDR1 MNHNY and CDR2 SVGAGI (reference sequence). The V end was cut by 0 bases, the J end by 0 bases, with 6 bases between. The DNA of the CDR3 is TGTGCCAGCAGTTACTCGTGGAGCTCTGGAAACACCATATATTTT. Protein: CASSYSWSSGNTIYF.